This T cell receptor beta chain was identified during a study of T cells in Graves' hyperthyroidism and ophthalmopathy. Using RNA transcripts as the source, TCR beta CDR3 regions were amplified. Using the HTBI primer set, a first-round RT-PCR was run on the TCR CDR3. MiXCR, applied by TCRdb to the multiplex PCR reads, yields one record per CDR3 protein. The sample holds around 600,000 distinct CDR3 sequences; just under 45% are singletons and the top ten take about 7%. This CDR3 spans 14 amino acids. The germline CDR1 and CDR2 sequences are DFQATT and SNEGSKA (reference sequence). V is TRBV20-1 and J is TRBJ1-5; D remains ambiguous. The material sequenced was peripheral blood or thyroid tissue (not recorded which). This sequence was found in an adult man with Graves' disease, either hyperthyroidism or ophthalmopathy (not recorded which). CDR3 loop: CSLVGGLGNQPQHF. The DNA for the CDR3 is TGCAGCTTGGTTGGAGGGCTGGGCAATCAGCCCCAGCATTTT.